The clone carrying this T cell receptor beta chain has a single count. Antigen unknown. Using immunoSEQ multiplex PCR, the repertoire was profiled, and TCRdb retains in-frame clones only, with some absent. The table lists 30,000 to 40,000 clones, about 82% of them singletons. The source of the sample is a study of STAT5B mutations in CD4+ large granular lymphocyte leukemia. Study-wide context: Healthy donors showed HLA-associated enrichment of the CDR3 'QG' motif. Broader study findings: No patients shared main leukemic clonotypes, though about 25% appeared at low frequency elsewhere.

The CDR3 runs 12 residues. Germline assignment: CDR1 GTSNPN and CDR2 SVGIG (reference sequence). V gave up 4 bases and J gave up 4 bases, with 10 bases separating them. The TCR originated in a human donor in good health. The chain links TRBV30 to TRBJ2-5, with a possible D match to TRBD2 (7 bases). Source material: CD4+ T cells from blood buffy coats. CDR3 nucleotide sequence: TGTGCCTGGAATGGGGGGGCAGAGACCCAGTACTTC. The encoded protein is CAWNGGAETQYF.